This TCR beta chain is drawn from a study of blood T cell repertoires in COVID-19 (dated by TCRdb to 2018 to 2021). At the level of the whole study: For ImmuneRACE Cohort 3, a participant was defined as recovered based on two consecutive negative NP/OP PCR tests, clearance by a healthcare professional, or resolution of symptoms. The repertoires were released in a freely available public database meant as a resource for research on the immune response to SARS-CoV-2. Where available, HLA class I and class II types were taken from metadata supplied by the sample provider and were not determined by assay-based typing. The collaborator samples originated in the United States, Italy and Spain and spanned the acute and convalescent phases of COVID-19. The samples were drawn from the first 160 participants of the ongoing ImmuneRACE study and from 1,200 or so subjects provided by 6 global collaborators. Deeply sampled blood TCRbeta repertoires from subjects exposed to, actively infected with, or recovered from COVID-19 were included in the dataset. The prospective study material was composed of cDNA or gDNA derived from T cells, B-cell-depleted T cells, or PBMCs. A de-identified subject ID, COVID-19 status, age in years and sex were almost always included in the sample metadata. What the authors observed across the whole study: The quantity of clinical and demographic metadata differed by source and by participant and was supplied without curation.

Participants in the prospective study were aged roughly 18 to 90 years, lived in about two dozen United States geographic areas, and enrolled through a virtual design. Cohort assignment in the prospective study relied on participant-reported clinical history from a screening survey and a study questionnaire. In the prospective study, whole blood, serum and a nasopharyngeal or oropharyngeal swab were collected from each participant by mobile phlebotomists. Additional blood draws and questionnaires over an approximately two-month period could optionally be provided by prospective study participants. Prospective study blood samples were shipped either frozen or at room temperature before DNA extraction. TCRbeta CDR3 regions were amplified from genomic DNA by means of the immunoSEQ Assay, a bias-controlled multiplex PCR. Per the original workflow: Within the assay, amplification of reference gene primers was used to estimate how many nucleated cells each sample contained. Sequence reads were collapsed and filtered to measure the absolute abundance of every unique TCRbeta CDR3 rearrangement. For each sample, productive Simpson clonality was calculated by taking the square root of Simpson's diversity index across productive rearrangements. TCRdb limited this immuneACCESS table to in-frame rearrangements with V and J called. A share of clones is missing; checked studies link under half to unresolved V genes, and the rest is unexplained. That table supplies the V and J calls and clone size; D and trimming were determined from the DNA. This sample holds hundreds of thousands of clones; more than 75% were observed only once. The ten largest make up around 1.9% of the sample.

As to this clone: Its target antigen remains unknown. Per-nucleotide qualities are absent, and no much larger clonotype sits a single base away.

V was cut back by 0 bases and J by 0 bases, leaving a gap of 12 bases between them. Via the germline V gene (reference sequence), CDR1 is SGHNT and CDR2 YYREEE. The CDR3 holds 17 amino acids from the cysteine to the phenylalanine. Only the CDR3 part of the read is kept: 51 bases, read in frame from the first base. The sequenced sample was PBMCs or T cells enriched from blood (not recorded which). The chain is encoded by TRBV5-4 joined to TRBJ1-4; the D gene is possibly TRBD1, with 6 bases matching. The source of this sequence is a man between 40 and 49 years old in a cohort exposed to, infected with or recovered from COVID-19 (not recorded which). Here the CDR3 is given as CASSLGGGPATNEKLFF. The DNA sequence is as follows: TGTGCCAGCAGCTTGGGTGGGGGCCCGGCAACTAATGAAAAACTGTTTTTT.